These 11 T cell receptor beta chains originate from one sample sequenced in a study of T cell changes during pregnancy in multiple sclerosis. Here immunoSEQ multiplex PCR was the method, and the copy in TCRdb shows in-frame clones only, minus some. The table lists just under 65,000 clones, 90% to 95% of them singletons. The source material was peripheral blood, sampled in the third trimester of pregnancy. The receptors shown here come from a female donor in good health, enrolled as a control in a pregnancy study.

A word on this clone: One end of the junction fails to match germline, which may point to a read error. This sequence joins TRBV5-4 and TRBJ2-7, with 12 bases aligning to TRBD2. The CDR3 sequence is 13 residues long. The germline gives CDR1 SGHNT, CDR2 YYREEE (reference sequence). The CDR3 DNA reads TGTGCCAGCAGCTTGCGGACTAGCGGGATCTGGGGCTTC. It is translated as CASSLRTSGIWGF.

The chain links TRBV7-2 to TRBJ1-5; 9 bases fit TRBD1. CDR3 length: 17 amino acids. CDR1 and CDR2 (germline): SGHTA, FQGNSA. V lost 2 bases and J lost 8; bases outside the gene matches: 13. This CDR3 is CASSLTGTGSSGKPQHF. The CDR3 nucleotides are TGTGCCAGCAGCTTAACCGGGACAGGGTCATCTGGTAAGCCCCAGCATTTT.

The V and J genes are TRBV19 and TRBJ2-7; 11 nucleotides agree with TRBD2. The CDR3 totals 16 residues. The junction had 3 bases not matched to a gene; V was cut back by 0 bases and J by 2 bases. CDR1 LNHDA and CDR2 SQIVND come from the germline V gene (reference sequence). The DNA of the CDR3 is TGTGCCAGTAGTATAGAGGCTAGCGGGGGGCCCTACGAGCAGTACTTC. It codes for CASSIEASGGPYEQYF.

J is TRBJ1-3 and V is TRBV7-6; TRBD1 is a possible D gene (6 bases). Germline CDR1 and CDR2: SGHVS and FNYEAQ. Deletions cut 0 bases from V and 1 base from J, with 7 bases between. This CDR3 region has 15 residues. The CDR3 spells CASSLAGASGNTIYF. In nucleotides, the CDR3 is TGTGCCAGCAGCTTAGCGGGGGCGTCTGGAAACACCATATATTTT.

The chain couples TRBV7-8 to TRBJ2-4, with TRBD2 identical over 8 bases. Per germline, CDR1 SGHVS and CDR2 FQNEAQ. This CDR3 has 20 residues. After removal of 1 base from V and 2 bases from J, the junction contained 16 bases not matched to a gene. The CDR3 coding sequence is TGTGCCAGCAGCTTAGGGCCCGGAAGGGTGGCGGGAGGAACCAAAAACATTCAGTACTTC. Translated: CASSLGPGRVAGGTKNIQYF.

The chain recombines TRBV7-2 with TRBJ2-5; TRBD2 agrees at 7 bases. This CDR3 is built from 17 residues. From germline, CDR1 is SGHTA and CDR2 FQGNSA. Trimming removed 0 bases from V and 1 base from J; junction bases left unmatched: 8. The CDR3 nucleotides read TGTGCCAGCAGCTTAGCCCGGGCGGCTAGCGGCCAAGAGACCCAGTACTTC. Amino acids: CASSLARAASGQETQYF.

The table lists this clone with a few counts. This chain uses TRBV11-1 with TRBJ1-5; TRBD1 might be the D (5 bases). The germline CDR1 and CDR2 sequences are SGHAT and FQDESV (reference sequence). The CDR3 is 13 amino acids. V lost 3 bases, J lost 9 bases, and 12 bases lay in between. The CDR3 sequence is CASSLGPEGPQHF. The CDR3 DNA reads as TGTGCCAGCAGCTTGGGGCCGGAGGGGCCCCAGCATTTT.

V usage is TRBV28 and J usage is TRBJ2-7; TRBD2 agrees at 13 bases. Germline V lookup: CDR1 MDHEN, CDR2 SYDVKM. CDR3 length equals 17 residues. The V segment lost 6 bases and the J segment 4 bases; nucleotides outside the gene matches: 12. This chain's CDR3 is CASRSGLAGAHGYEQYF. The CDR3, as DNA: TGTGCCAGCAGGAGCGGACTAGCGGGAGCCCACGGGTACGAGCAGTACTTC.

The J gene is TRBJ1-2, the V gene TRBV20-1, with no clear D. The CDR3 has 10 amino acids. Germline V lookup: CDR1 DFQATT, CDR2 SNEGSKA (reference sequence). V dropped 6 bases and J dropped 13 bases, with 15 bases sitting between them. In DNA form, the CDR3 reads TGCAGTGCGACCGGGTCCTCCAGCACCTTC. Its protein is CSATGSSSTF.

The chain couples TRBV13 to TRBJ2-3; TRBD2 matches 10 bases. J lost 8 bases, V lost 4 bases, and 18 bases had no gene match. Germline V gene sequence: CDR1 PRHDT, CDR2 FYEKMQ (reference sequence). There are 18 residues in the CDR3. The CDR3 region has the DNA TGTGCCAGCAGCTCGAATGGGCCCGGCACTAGCGGGATAGGTACGCAGTATTTT. This codes for CASSSNGPGTSGIGTQYF.

The chain employs TRBV9 and TRBJ1-2; the D gene is possibly TRBD1 (6 bases). This CDR3 comprises 15 residues. V shed 3 bases and J shed 4 bases, with 16 bases lying between them. CDR1 and CDR2 from the germline V gene are SGDLS and YYNGEE. The CDR3 DNA follows: TGTGCCAGCAGCGGGCAACAGGGTCTGTTCTATGGCTACACCTTC. Protein: CASSGQQGLFYGYTF.